Detailed here is one TCR beta chain. Its cognate antigen is unknown. The TCR cDNA carried a universal primer site and UMIs from 5'RACE template switching. TCRdb analysed the 5' RACE reads with MiXCR anew, one entry per CDR3 protein. The table includes some 350,000 distinct CDR3 sequences, over 3.5% detected once. This sample was included in a study of T cells after yellow fever vaccination. General observations from the study: Booster samples showed a return of most primary-vaccination clones (around 96% CD4, approximately 85% CD8). High-abundance clonotypes from the bulk population could contaminate FACS-sorted repertoires.

The CDR3 extends over 14 amino acids. V shed 0 bases and J 2 bases; nucleotides not matched to a gene: 1. CDR1 is SEHNR and CDR2 is FQNEAQ in the germline V gene (reference sequence). The clonotype comes from a man younger than 35 who received the YFV17D yellow fever vaccine. The sequencing here drew on PBMCs, taken 5 days after the yellow fever booster vaccination. The rearrangement joins TRBV7-9 to TRBJ2-7; 7 bases match TRBD2. The CDR3 DNA reads TGTGCCAGCAGCTTAGCAGGGAGGGCCTACGAGCAGTACTTC. Translation: CASSLAGRAYEQYF. The full variable domain, in which reference TRBV7-9 and TRBJ2-7 provide the parts outside the CDR3, is DTGVSQNPRHKITKRGQNVTFRCDPISEHNRLYWYRQTLGQGPEFLTYFQNEAQLEKSRLLSDRFSAERPKGSFSTLEIQRTEQGDSAMYLCASSLAGRAYEQYFGPGTRLTVT.